The rows below give T cell receptor beta chains drawn from one sample of a study of CD8+ T cells in alopecia areata. The repertoire was sequenced with immunoSEQ multiplex PCR; TCRdb's copy has only in-frame clones and lacks some. The sample has around 82,000 clones; roughly 51% are singletons. The source material was NKG2D-high CD8+ T cells sorted from blood. Receptor source: a human donor with alopecia areata. The CDR3 runs from the conserved cysteine through the conserved F or W. Fields, in order: V gene, J gene, clone size, CDR3 length, D gene, CDR3 DNA, CDR3 protein. A D gene is named only where the DNA matches it firmly. Some rows mark clone size as missing; the rest say once, few, many or name a class of expanded clone.

V: TRBV9
J: TRBJ1-2
size: few
length: 14
D: .
DNA: TGTGCCAGCAGCGTAGCGGAATGGAACTATGGCTACACCTTC
CDR3: CASSVAEWNYGYTF

V: TRBV27
J: TRBJ2-2
size: .
length: 12
D: .
DNA: TGTGCCAGCAGTTTATCTGCCGGGGAGCTGTTTTTT
CDR3: CASSLSAGELFF

V: TRBV2
J: TRBJ2-1
size: .
length: 12
D: TRBD2
DNA: TGTGCCAGCAGTTTAGCGGGAGGGGAGAAGTTCTTC
CDR3: CASSLAGGEKFF

V: TRBV4-1
J: TRBJ2-5
size: few
length: 16
D: .
DNA: TGCGCCAGCAGCCAACGATCCGGGCCTCCCCCAGTGACCCAGTACTTC
CDR3: CASSQRSGPPPVTQYF

V: TRBV7-2
J: TRBJ2-7
size: .
length: 13
D: TRBD2
DNA: TGTGCCAGCAGCTGGGGGGGATCCTACGAGCAGTACTTC
CDR3: CASSWGGSYEQYF

V: TRBV4-1
J: TRBJ1-5
size: .
length: 16
D: TRBD1
DNA: TGCGCCAGCAGCCATGGATTTGGGACAGGCAATCAGCCCCAGCATTTT
CDR3: CASSHGFGTGNQPQHF

V: TRBV29-1
J: TRBJ1-2
size: .
length: 12
D: TRBD1
DNA: TGCAGCGTTGCGGGACAGGGCTATGGCTACACCTTC
CDR3: CSVAGQGYGYTF

V: TRBV5-1
J: TRBJ2-7
size: .
length: 14
D: TRBD1
DNA: TGCGCCAGCAGCTTGCTTTCAGGGGGCCTCGAGCAGTACTTC
CDR3: CASSLLSGGLEQYF

V: TRBV27
J: TRBJ2-1
size: .
length: 14
D: .
DNA: TGTGCCAGCATTCGGACTTGGGGGAACAATGAGCAGTTCTTC
CDR3: CASIRTWGNNEQFF

V: TRBV29-1
J: TRBJ2-7
size: few
length: 12
D: .
DNA: TGCAGCGTTAGGGACCTACCCTACGAGCAGTACTTC
CDR3: CSVRDLPYEQYF

V: TRBV2
J: TRBJ2-7
size: .
length: 17
D: .
DNA: TGTGCCAGCAGTGCCCTCCCGATAAGCGGGCACCTCTACGAGCAGTACTTC
CDR3: CASSALPISGHLYEQYF

V: TRBV2
J: TRBJ2-7
size: .
length: 13
D: .
DNA: TGTGCCAGTTCGTTGGACTCGTCCTACGAGCAGTACTTC
CDR3: CASSLDSSYEQYF

V: TRBV2
J: TRBJ1-1
size: once
length: 14
D: .
DNA: TGTGCCAGCACGTTGTGGGGGGCGAACACTGAAGCTTTCTTT
CDR3: CASTLWGANTEAFF

V: TRBV4-1
J: TRBJ1-2
size: .
length: 14
D: .
DNA: TGCGCCAGCAGCCAAGATCTGGGACTTGGGGGCTACACCTTC
CDR3: CASSQDLGLGGYTF

V: TRBV29-1
J: TRBJ1-2
size: .
length: 13
D: .
DNA: TGCAGCGACTTACCGGGAGATAACTATGGCTACACCTTC
CDR3: CSDLPGDNYGYTF

V: TRBV21-1
J: TRBJ1-1
size: .
length: 17
D: .
DNA: TGTGCCAGCAGCAAAGCGCATCTAGGACCGCAGAACACTGAAGCTTTCTTT
CDR3: CASSKAHLGPQNTEAFF

V: TRBV28
J: TRBJ2-5
size: .
length: 18
D: .
DNA: TGTGCCAGCAGTCCCCGTTCATCGGTGGGGCCCGCTACGGGGATCCAGTACTTC
CDR3: CASSPRSSVGPATGIQYF

V: TRBV7-6
J: TRBJ2-7
size: .
length: 13
D: TRBD1
DNA: TGTGCCAGCAGCTGGGGACAGGCCTACGAGCAGTACTTC
CDR3: CASSWGQAYEQYF

V: TRBV15
J: TRBJ1-6
size: .
length: 16
D: .
DNA: TGTGCCACCAGCACCGAACTGGAGAACAGTAATTCACCCCTCCACTTT
CDR3: CATSTELENSNSPLHF

V: TRBV5-6
J: TRBJ2-7
size: .
length: 14
D: TRBD1
DNA: TGTGCCAGCAGCTTACCCGGGACAGGGCCCGAGCAGTACTTC
CDR3: CASSLPGTGPEQYF

V: TRBV5-1
J: TRBJ1-1
size: .
length: 14
D: .
DNA: TGCGCCAGCAGCCCGGACAGCATGAACACTGAAGCTTTCTTT
CDR3: CASSPDSMNTEAFF